This passage covers 26 T cell receptor beta chains from one sample sequenced in a study of T cells in Graves' hyperthyroidism and ophthalmopathy. RNA transcripts yielded amplified TCR beta CDR3 regions. First-round RT-PCR targeting the TCR CDR3 was performed with the HTBI primer set. TCRdb passed the multiplex PCR reads through MiXCR, listing each CDR3 protein once. The table shows more than 500,000 distinct CDR3 sequences, with less than 15% occurring only once. Sequencing was performed on blood. The receptor set was obtained from a woman between 40 and 50 years old with Graves' hyperthyroidism.

This clonotype was counted many times. CDR3 region: CASSVVGRYEQYF. The CDR3 nucleotides are TGCGCCAGCAGTGTAGTCGGGAGATACGAGCAGTACTTC. The chain links TRBV10-2 to TRBJ2-7; the D gene is possibly TRBD2 (6 bases). V lost 4 bases and J lost 4, with 11 bases in between. The CDR3 runs 13 residues. Germline CDR1 WSHSY, CDR2 SAAADI.

This clonotype has a count of ten or more. As DNA, the CDR3 is TGTGCCAGCAGTGAAAGGGACACTGAAGCTTTCTTT. Protein product: CASSERDTEAFF. The J gene is TRBJ1-1, the V gene TRBV6-1; no reliable D call. The CDR3 runs 12 residues. From germline, CDR1 is MNHNS and CDR2 SASEGT. Trimming cost V 2 bases and J 3 bases, with 4 bases left between them.

As concerns this clonotype: A much larger clone differs from this one at a single base, so this may be a read error. This chain uses TRBV20-1 with TRBJ1-2; tentatively, D is TRBD1 (6 bases). From germline, CDR1 is DFQATT and CDR2 SNEGSKA (reference sequence). CDR3 length: 13 residues. Trimming stripped 5 bases from V and 4 bases from J, with 14 bases between. The CDR3 spells CSASKGGSYGYTF. The CDR3, as DNA: TGCAGTGCTTCTAAAGGGGGAAGCTATGGCTACACCTTC.

V usage is TRBV5-5 and J usage is TRBJ1-5; 7 positions agree with TRBD1. The junction had 7 bases not matched to a gene; V was cut back by 2 bases and J by 5 bases. The CDR3 is 15 amino acids. Germline V gene sequence: CDR1 SGHKS, CDR2 YYEKEE (reference sequence). Here the CDR3 reads CASSFSAGGDQPQHF. The CDR3, as DNA: TGTGCCAGCAGCTTTTCCGCAGGGGGGGATCAGCCCCAGCATTTT.

This clonotype was seen a few times. The J gene is TRBJ2-5, the V gene TRBV19; TRBD1 agrees at 7 bases. Germline lookup yields CDR1 LNHDA and CDR2 SQIVND (reference sequence). V was pared by 6 bases and J by 3 bases, with 10 bases of the junction left unmatched. The CDR3 has 15 amino acids. The CDR3 loop reads CASRTTGTGEETQYF. CDR3 DNA: TGTGCCAGTAGGACGACAGGGACCGGGGAAGAGACCCAGTACTTC.

The CDR3 loop is CAITGGAWNGYTF. The CDR3 bases are TGTGCCATTACGGGGGGGGCCTGGAATGGCTACACCTTC. The chain carries TRBV2 and TRBJ1-2, with D possibly being TRBD1 (6 bases). The V end was cut by 10 bases, the J end by 6 bases, with 18 bases between. Germline-derived CDR1 and CDR2 are SNHLY and FYNNEI. CDR3 length equals 13 residues.

This clonotype was counted a few times. The chain carries TRBV7-9 and TRBJ2-5; 9 positions agree with TRBD1. Trimming cost V 6 bases and J 3 bases; bases outside gene matches: 8. Germline V gives CDR1 SEHNR, CDR2 FQNEAQ (reference sequence). The CDR3 loop spans 15 amino acids. Here the CDR3 DNA reads TGTGCCAGCAGTTTTACAGGGGGCTCGGAAGAGACCCAGTACTTC. Its protein is CASSFTGGSEETQYF.

This clonotype came up many times. The CDR3 DNA reads TGTGCCAGCAGCTTAGATCTCCGGGACGAGCAGTTCTTC. It is translated as CASSLDLRDEQFF. J is TRBJ2-1 and V is TRBV7-3; D possibly uses TRBD1 or TRBD2 (5 bases each). Germline CDR1 and CDR2: SGHTA and FQGTGA. The CDR3 loop spans 13 amino acids. Trimming stripped 2 bases from V and 10 bases from J, with 12 bases between.

This chain links TRBV7-2 with TRBJ2-4; D is possibly TRBD2 (6 bases). This CDR3 has 14 amino acids. V was clipped by 1 base and J by 6 bases, with 10 bases between them. The germline V gene has CDR1 SGHTA and CDR2 FQGNSA. The CDR3 DNA sequence: TGTGCCAGCAGCTTAGTAAGGAGGGGAAACATTCAGTACTTC. Its translation is CASSLVRRGNIQYF. Full variable domain (outside the CDR3, taken from reference TRBV7-2 and TRBJ2-4): GAGVSQSPSNKVTEKGKDVELRCDPISGHTALYWYRQSLGQGLEFLIYFQGNSAPDKSGLPSDRFSAERTGGSVSTLTIQRTQQEDSAVYLCASSLVRRGNIQYFGAGTRLSVL.

The chain is built from TRBV7-2 and TRBJ2-5; D could derive from TRBD1 or TRBD2 (5 bases each). The CDR3 totals 14 residues. V gave up 3 bases and J gave up 9 bases, with 17 bases separating them. CDR1 is SGHTA, CDR2 FQGNSA, per germline. CDR3 loop: CASSLGPPNLAQYF. The CDR3 DNA reads TGTGCCAGCAGCTTGGGACCTCCTAATTTGGCCCAGTACTTC.

The table lists this clonotype with many counts. The chain is built from TRBV13 and TRBJ1-1; D ambiguous. The germline V gene encodes CDR1 PRHDT and CDR2 FYEKMQ (reference sequence). The CDR3 extends over 12 amino acids. V was trimmed by 3 bases and J by 5 bases, leaving 7 bases between them. CDR3 region: CASSFAGTEAFF. The CDR3 nucleotides are TGTGCCAGCAGCTTCGCCGGGACTGAAGCTTTCTTT.

This clonotype occurred many times. The chain uses TRBV20-1 and TRBJ1-1, with 9 bases matching TRBD1. With V trimmed by 7 bases and J by 4 bases, 22 bases remained unmatched. The germline V gene encodes CDR1 DFQATT and CDR2 SNEGSKA (reference sequence). The CDR3 consists of 18 residues. In DNA, the CDR3 is TGCAGTGGGTCCGGGACAGGGTCAGTTAGTCTTACCGGCACTGAAGCTTTCTTT. Its translation: CSGSGTGSVSLTGTEAFF.

This clonotype has more than one count but fewer than ten. The chain employs TRBV11-1 and TRBJ1-1; 9 positions match TRBD1. Germline trimming cut 5 bases from V and 6 bases from J; bases unmatched to any gene: 7. Per germline, CDR1 SGHAT and CDR2 FQDESV (reference sequence). This CDR3 is 14 amino acids long. The CDR3: CASSEGQGNAEAFF. DNA for the CDR3: TGTGCCAGCAGCGAGGGACAGGGAAACGCTGAAGCTTTCTTT.

This clonotype showed up many times. V usage is TRBV2 and J usage is TRBJ2-7; D might be TRBD1 (5 bases). CDR1 SNHLY and CDR2 FYNNEI come from the germline V gene. There are 15 residues in the CDR3. Between the trimmed V and J ends, which lost 1 base and 1 base, there was a span of 11 bases. Here the CDR3 DNA reads TGTGCCAGCAGTGAAGGCAGGGTAGGATCCTACGAGCAGTACTTC. It codes for CASSEGRVGSYEQYF. Supplemented by reference TRBV2 and TRBJ2-7, the full variable domain reads EPEVTQTPSHQVTQMGQEVILRCVPISNHLYFYWYRQILGQKVEFLVSFYNNEISEKSEIFDDQFSVERPDGSNFTLKIRSTKLEDSAMYFCASSEGRVGSYEQYFGPGTRLTVT.

This clonotype came up a few times. The chain recombines TRBV18 with TRBJ1-1; TRBD1 is a possible D gene (5 bases). Per germline, CDR1 KGHSH and CDR2 LQKENI. CDR3 length: 15 residues. Trimming removed 3 bases at V and 3 bases at J, with 14 bases between. The CDR3 spells CASSPSGGGYTEAFF. DNA for the CDR3: TGTGCCAGCTCACCGTCTGGGGGGGGGTACACTGAAGCTTTCTTT.

The gene calls are TRBV4-1 and TRBJ2-7; D is ambiguous. V dropped 0 bases and J dropped 3 bases, with 9 bases sitting between them. This CDR3 is 14 amino acids long. Germline V gene sequence: CDR1 MGHRA, CDR2 YSYEKL. CDR3 nucleotide sequence: TGCGCCAGCAGCCAAGATGAACATGGCTACGAGCAGTACTTC. Its translation: CASSQDEHGYEQYF.

This clonotype was detected many times. V is TRBV30 and J is TRBJ1-1; D possibly corresponds to TRBD1 (6 bases). The V gene's germline CDR1 is GTSNPN and CDR2 SVGIG (reference sequence). V was clipped by 0 bases and J by 5 bases, with 13 bases between them. This CDR3 is 14 amino acids long. The CDR3: CAWSVLQGRTEAFF. DNA for the CDR3: TGTGCCTGGAGTGTTCTTCAGGGGCGAACTGAAGCTTTCTTT.

At least ten counts were recorded for this clonotype. This chain uses TRBV11-2 with TRBJ2-7; D is uncertain. Germline-derived CDR1 and CDR2 are SGHAT and FQNNGV. V lost 5 bases to trimming and J lost 0 bases, with 8 bases between them. The CDR3 has 13 amino acids. The CDR3 nucleotides read TGTGCCAGCAGCCGTCCGGGCTCCTACGAGCAGTACTTC. Amino acid sequence: CASSRPGSYEQYF. Full variable domain (outside the CDR3, taken from reference TRBV11-2 and TRBJ2-7): EAGVAQSPRYKIIEKRQSVAFWCNPISGHATLYWYQQILGQGPKLLIQFQNNGVVDDSQLPKDRFSAERLKGVDSTLKIQPAKLEDSAVYLCASSRPGSYEQYFGPGTRLTVT.

The chain joins TRBV14 to TRBJ2-1; TRBD2 aligns across 12 bases. The germline V gene encodes CDR1 SGHDN and CDR2 FVKESK. The CDR3 is 19 residues long. V lost 0 bases, J lost 4 bases, and 10 bases stayed unmatched. In nucleotides, the CDR3 is TGTGCCAGCAGCCAAGACCCCCGACTAGCGGGAGCTCGGTACAATGAGCAGTTCTTC. This gives the protein CASSQDPRLAGARYNEQFF.

J is TRBJ2-5 and V is TRBV5-1; D may be TRBD2 (5 bases). This CDR3 has 14 amino acids. Germline CDR1 and CDR2: SGHRS and YFSETQ. V dropped 1 base and J dropped 4 bases, with 11 bases sitting between them. The CDR3 region is CASSLFAEGETQYF. In DNA form, the CDR3 reads TGCGCCAGCAGCTTGTTCGCCGAGGGAGAGACCCAGTACTTC.

This clonotype was picked up many times. This chain joins TRBV28 and TRBJ2-5, with D tentatively TRBD2 (5 bases). The CDR3 spans 14 residues. V lost 7 bases and J lost 7, with 19 bases in between. CDR1 and CDR2 (germline): MDHEN, SYDVKM. CDR3 region: CASTPSGAGRTQYF. As DNA, the CDR3 is TGTGCCAGCACCCCAAGCGGAGCCGGCAGGACCCAGTACTTC.

This clonotype has at least ten counts. For the CDR3, the DNA is TGTGCCAGCAGCCCGTGGGGGACTACGGGGGAGCAGTACTTC. Protein sequence: CASSPWGTTGEQYF. The rearrangement uses TRBV12-3 or TRBV12-4 and TRBJ2-7, with 7 bases aligning to TRBD2. The CDR3 consists of 14 residues. J was trimmed by 7 bases and V by 6 bases; bases with no gene match: 12.

CDR3 sequence reads: CASSQGMTRPNNEQFF. As DNA, the CDR3 is TGTGCCAGCAGCCAAGGAATGACTAGGCCTAACAATGAGCAGTTCTTC. This chain links TRBV14 with TRBJ2-1; a possible D gene is TRBD2 (6 bases). Germline loops: CDR1 SGHDN, CDR2 FVKESK. The CDR3 is 16 amino acids. V was clipped by 1 base and J by 5 bases, with 15 bases between them.

This clonotype was counted between two and nine times. As DNA, the CDR3 is TGTGCCAGTAGACGGGACAGCGATTCTGGAAACACCATATATTTT. Translation: CASRRDSDSGNTIYF. The chain carries TRBV19 and TRBJ1-3; TRBD1 aligns across 7 bases. This CDR3 is built from 15 residues. CDR1 is LNHDA and CDR2 is SQIVND in the germline V gene (reference sequence). The J segment lost 1 base and the V segment lost 6 bases, leaving 6 bases of the junction unmatched.

Concerning this clonotype itself: A much larger clonotype is one base distant, so this may be a read error. The CDR3 is CASSLGFGEPGELFF. DNA of the CDR3: TGCGCCAGCAGCTTGGGTTTCGGGGAACCCGGGGAGCTGTTTTTT. The chain uses TRBV5-1 and TRBJ2-2, with D perhaps TRBD2 (5 bases). V lost 0 bases, J lost 6 bases, and 12 bases lay in between. The CDR3 sequence is 15 residues long. Germline V gene lookup returns CDR1 SGHRS and CDR2 YFSETQ.

This clonotype was found many times. The J gene is TRBJ2-2, the V gene TRBV3-1; a possible D gene is TRBD2 (6 bases). Per the germline V gene, CDR1 is LGHDT and CDR2 is YNNKEL (reference sequence). V was clipped by 3 bases and J by 6 bases, with 8 bases between them. The CDR3 contains 13 residues. CDR3 DNA sequence: TGTGCCAGCAGCCAGACGGGGGCCGGGGAGCTGTTTTTT. Translation gives CASSQTGAGELFF.